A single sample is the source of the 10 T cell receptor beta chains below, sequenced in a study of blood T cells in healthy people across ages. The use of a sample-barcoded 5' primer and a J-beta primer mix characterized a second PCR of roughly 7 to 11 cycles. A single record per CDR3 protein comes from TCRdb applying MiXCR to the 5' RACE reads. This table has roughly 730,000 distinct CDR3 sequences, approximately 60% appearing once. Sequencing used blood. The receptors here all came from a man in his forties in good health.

The CDR3 coding sequence is TGTGCCAGCAGCCCCCGTCTCGGGGGAGGCACAGATACGCAGTATTTT. Translated: CASSPRLGGGTDTQYF. The rearrangement links TRBV28 to TRBJ2-3, with D possibly being TRBD2 (6 bases). Germline V lookup: CDR1 MDHEN, CDR2 SYDVKM. The CDR3 runs 16 residues. Trimming removed 6 bases at V and 1 base at J, with 17 bases between.

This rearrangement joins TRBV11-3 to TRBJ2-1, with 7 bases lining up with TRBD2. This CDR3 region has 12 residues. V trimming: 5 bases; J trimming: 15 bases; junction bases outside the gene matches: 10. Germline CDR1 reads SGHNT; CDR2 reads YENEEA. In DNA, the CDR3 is TGTGCCAGCAGCGGTCGACTAGCAAAGGGGTTCTTC. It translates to CASSGRLAKGFF.

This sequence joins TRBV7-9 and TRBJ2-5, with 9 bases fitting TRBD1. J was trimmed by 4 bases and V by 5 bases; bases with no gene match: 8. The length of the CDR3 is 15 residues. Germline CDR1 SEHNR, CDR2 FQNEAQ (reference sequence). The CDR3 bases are TGTGCCAGCAGCCTGACAGGGGGAGTCGGAGAGACCCAGTACTTC. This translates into CASSLTGGVGETQYF. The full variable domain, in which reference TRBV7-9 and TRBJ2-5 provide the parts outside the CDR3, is DTGVSQNPRHKITKRGQNVTFRCDPISEHNRLYWYRQTLGQGPEFLTYFQNEAQLEKSRLLSDRFSAERPKGSFSTLEIQRTEQGDSAMYLCASSLTGGVGETQYFGPGTRLLVL.

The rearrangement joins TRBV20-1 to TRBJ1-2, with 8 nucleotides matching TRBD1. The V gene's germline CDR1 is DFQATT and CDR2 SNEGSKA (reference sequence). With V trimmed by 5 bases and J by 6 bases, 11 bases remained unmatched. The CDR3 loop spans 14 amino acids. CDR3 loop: CSAPMDREDHGYTF. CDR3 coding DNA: TGCAGTGCTCCAATGGACAGGGAGGACCATGGCTACACCTTC.

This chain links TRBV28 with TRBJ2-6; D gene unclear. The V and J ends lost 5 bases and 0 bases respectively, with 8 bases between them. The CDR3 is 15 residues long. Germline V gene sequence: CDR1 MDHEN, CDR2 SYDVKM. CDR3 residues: CASSVYISGANVLTF. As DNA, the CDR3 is TGTGCCAGCAGTGTTTATATCTCTGGGGCCAACGTCCTGACTTTC. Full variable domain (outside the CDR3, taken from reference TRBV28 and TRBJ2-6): DVKVTQSSRYLVKRTGEKVFLECVQDMDHENMFWYRQDPGLGLRLIYFSYDVKMKEKGDIPEGYSVSREKKERFSLILESASTNQTSMYLCASSVYISGANVLTFGAGSRLTVL.

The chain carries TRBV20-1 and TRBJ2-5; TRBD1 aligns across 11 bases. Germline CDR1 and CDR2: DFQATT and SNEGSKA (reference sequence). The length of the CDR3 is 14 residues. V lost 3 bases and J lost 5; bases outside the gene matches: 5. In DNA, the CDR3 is TGCAGTGCTAGCCGGACAGGGGGCCGGGAGACCCAGTACTTC. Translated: CSASRTGGRETQYF.

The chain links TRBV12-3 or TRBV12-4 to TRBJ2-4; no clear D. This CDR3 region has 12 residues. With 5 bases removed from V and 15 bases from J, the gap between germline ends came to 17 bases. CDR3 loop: CASSLHTYERYF. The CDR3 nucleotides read TGTGCCAGCAGTCTTCACACCTACGAGCGGTACTTC.

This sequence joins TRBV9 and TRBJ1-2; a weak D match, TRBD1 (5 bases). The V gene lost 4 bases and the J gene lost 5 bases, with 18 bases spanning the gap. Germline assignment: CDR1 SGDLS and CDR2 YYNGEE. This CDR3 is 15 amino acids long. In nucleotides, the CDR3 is TGTGCCAGCAGCCCCGGACTTGGACAAATGTATGGCTACACCTTC. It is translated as CASSPGLGQMYGYTF.

CDR3 sequence reads: CASSFNSGAKETQYF. CDR3 sequence (DNA): TGCGCCAGCAGCTTCAATAGCGGGGCGAAAGAGACCCAGTACTTC. The chain recombines TRBV5-1 with TRBJ2-5, with 8 bases fitting TRBD2. Germline V lookup: CDR1 SGHRS, CDR2 YFSETQ. J was trimmed by 3 bases and V by 2 bases; bases with no gene match: 6. The CDR3 has 15 amino acids.

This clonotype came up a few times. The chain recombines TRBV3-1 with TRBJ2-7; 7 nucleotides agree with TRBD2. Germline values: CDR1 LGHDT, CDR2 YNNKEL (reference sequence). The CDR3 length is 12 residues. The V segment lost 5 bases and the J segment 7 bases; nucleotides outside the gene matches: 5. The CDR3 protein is CASSYRGGEQYF. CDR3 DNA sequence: TGTGCCAGCAGCTACCGGGGAGGGGAGCAGTACTTC.